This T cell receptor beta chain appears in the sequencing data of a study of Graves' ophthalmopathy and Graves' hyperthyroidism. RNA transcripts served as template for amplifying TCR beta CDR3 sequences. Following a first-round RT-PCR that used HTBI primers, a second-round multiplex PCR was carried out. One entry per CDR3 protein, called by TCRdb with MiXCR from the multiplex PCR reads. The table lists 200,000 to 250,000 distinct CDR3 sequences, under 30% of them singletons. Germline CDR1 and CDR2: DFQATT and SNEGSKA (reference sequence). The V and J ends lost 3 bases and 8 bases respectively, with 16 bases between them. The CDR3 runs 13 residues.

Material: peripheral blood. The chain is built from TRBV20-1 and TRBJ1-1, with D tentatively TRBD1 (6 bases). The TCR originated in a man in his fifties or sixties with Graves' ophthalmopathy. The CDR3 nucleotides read TGCAGTGCTAGTGGACAGTCGGGGTTCGAAGCTTTCTTT. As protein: CSASGQSGFEAFF.